This T cell receptor (beta chain) was obtained from a study of blood T cell repertoires in COVID-19. Looking at the study overall: All recovered Cohort 3 donors got two negative PCRs, got clearance, or saw symptom resolution. T cells, B-cell-depleted T cells, or PBMCs supplied cDNA or gDNA.

Authors' analysis steps: By means of reference gene primer amplification, nucleated cell counts were estimated. Profiled with immunoSEQ multiplex PCR; TCRdb holds only in-frame clones, not every one. V and J calls and clone size are given by that table; D and trimming were obtained from the DNA. The data hold 210,000 or so clones, with roughly 90% observed a single time. Adults between roughly 18 and 95 years of age took part from about two dozen US areas. The germline CDR1 and CDR2 sequences are SGHNT and YENEEA. J was trimmed by 3 bases and V by 3 bases; bases with no gene match: 6. The CDR3 consists of 16 residues.

Sequenced sample: PBMCs or T cells enriched from blood (not recorded which). V and J are TRBV11-3 and TRBJ2-1; 9 nucleotides align to TRBD2. This sequence originates from a woman aged 50 to 60 in a cohort exposed to, infected with or recovered from COVID-19 (not recorded which). The CDR3 nucleotides read TGTGCCAGCAGCTTCGCAGCGGGGGGTAACTACAATGAGCAGTTCTTC. Translation: CASSFAAGGNYNEQFF.